The next 24 T cell receptor beta chains were all read from a single sample in a study of CD8+ T cells in alopecia areata. RNA, once extracted, was reverse transcribed into cDNA for use as the sequencing template. Assay: immunoSEQ multiplex PCR; the TCRdb copy retains only in-frame clones and omits some. The table has some 30,000 clones, approximately 65% seen once; the top ten hold more than 15%. Sequencing used NKG2D-high CD8+ T cells sorted from blood. These receptors were obtained from a human donor with alopecia areata.

The chain has TRBV15 and TRBJ2-2; TRBD2 agrees at 10 bases. V dropped 3 bases and J dropped 3; count of bases not matched to a gene: 1. Per germline, CDR1 LNHNV and CDR2 YYDKDF (reference sequence). This CDR3 is 15 amino acids long. The CDR3 region has the DNA TGTGCCACCAGCAGTGGGACTAGCGACACCGGGGAGCTGTTTTTT. As protein: CATSSGTSDTGELFF.

The chain employs TRBV27 and TRBJ2-3; D gene ambiguous. Trimming left V 3 bases short and J 1 base short, with 8 bases between. CDR1 and CDR2 (germline): MNHEY, SMNVEV (reference sequence). The CDR3 covers 14 residues. The CDR3 sequence: CASSFLGGTDTQYF. The CDR3 coding sequence is TGTGCCAGCAGTTTCCTAGGCGGCACAGATACGCAGTATTTT.

This sequence joins TRBV28 and TRBJ2-7, with 12 positions matching TRBD1. Germline lookup yields CDR1 MDHEN and CDR2 SYDVKM. CDR3 length equals 15 residues. Trimming removed 5 bases from V and 4 bases from J; junction bases left unmatched: 6. CDR3 loop: CASSPGQGAWYEQYF. For the CDR3, the DNA is TGTGCCAGCAGTCCGGGACAGGGGGCTTGGTACGAGCAGTACTTC.

The chain couples TRBV29-1 to TRBJ2-1; 8 nucleotides align to TRBD1. This CDR3 region has 14 residues. Germline values: CDR1 SQVTM, CDR2 ANQGSEA. The J segment lost 10 bases and the V segment lost 7 bases, leaving 15 bases of the junction unmatched. The CDR3 DNA reads TGCAGCGCCTGGGACAGGTCTATGTCAGAGGAGCAGTTCTTC. This codes for CSAWDRSMSEEQFF.

This sequence joins TRBV28 and TRBJ2-7; D remains ambiguous. In germline, CDR1 is MDHEN, CDR2 SYDVKM. The CDR3 has 15 residues. V dropped 1 base and J dropped 4 bases, with 14 bases sitting between them. The CDR3 sequence: CASSLLTARAYEQYF. CDR3 nucleotide sequence: TGTGCCAGCAGTTTATTAACTGCCCGGGCTTACGAGCAGTACTTC.

The chain is built from TRBV2 and TRBJ1-1; a weak D match, TRBD1 (5 bases). This CDR3 region has 18 residues. V lost 6 bases to trimming and J lost 2 bases, with 25 bases between them. Looked up from germline, CDR1 is SNHLY and CDR2 is FYNNEI. The CDR3 sequence is CASSGAAGEPSINTEAFF. The CDR3 bases are TGTGCCAGCAGCGGGGCGGCGGGGGAACCATCCATCAACACTGAAGCTTTCTTT. Full variable domain (missing parts from reference TRBV2 and TRBJ1-1): EPEVTQTPSHQVTQMGQEVILRCVPISNHLYFYWYRQILGQKVEFLVSFYNNEISEKSEIFDDQFSVERPDGSNFTLKIRSTKLEDSAMYFCASSGAAGEPSINTEAFFGQGTRLTVV.

The rearrangement joins TRBV5-1 to TRBJ2-7; 8 nucleotides line up with TRBD1. This CDR3 has 14 residues. Trimming cost V 1 base and J 6 bases; bases outside gene matches: 6. Germline V gene lookup returns CDR1 SGHRS and CDR2 YFSETQ. The CDR3 loop is CASSLNGQGVEQYF. The CDR3 DNA reads TGCGCCAGCAGCTTGAACGGACAGGGTGTCGAGCAGTACTTC.

This clone came up a few times. V is TRBV29-1 and J is TRBJ2-1; TRBD1 might be the D (5 bases). Germline V CDR1 and CDR2: SQVTM, ANQGSEA. CDR3 size: 13 residues. V was cut by 7 bases and J by 4 bases, with 14 bases left in between. CDR3: CSARIGDYNEQFF. The DNA for the CDR3 is TGCAGCGCCCGGATAGGGGATTACAATGAGCAGTTCTTC.

The chain couples TRBV13 to TRBJ2-5; weak D call: TRBD1 (5 bases). The germline CDR1 and CDR2 sequences are PRHDT and FYEKMQ (reference sequence). The CDR3 sequence is 13 residues long. V was pared by 5 bases and J by 0 bases, with 7 bases between. CDR3 in DNA: TGTGCCAGCAGCCAGGGATACCAAGAGACCCAGTACTTC. Amino acid sequence: CASSQGYQETQYF.

This chain links TRBV4-3 with TRBJ2-1; 10 bases are shared with TRBD1. The germline V gene has CDR1 LGHNA and CDR2 YSLEER. V gave up 2 bases and J gave up 9 bases; unmatched junction bases: 7. The CDR3 is 15 residues long. The CDR3 DNA reads as TGCGCCAGCAGCCAACTTCGACAGGGGGCGACTGAGCAGTTCTTC. Its translation is CASSQLRQGATEQFF.

This clone was found a few times. V gene TRBV5-6 combines with J gene TRBJ1-1; tentatively, D is TRBD1 (6 bases). The CDR3 is made up of 14 amino acids. Trimming removed 2 bases from V and 3 bases from J, with 11 bases in between. The germline gives CDR1 SGHDT, CDR2 YYEEEE. The CDR3 sequence is CASSLWGAYTEAFF. The CDR3, as DNA: TGTGCCAGCAGCTTATGGGGGGCGTACACTGAAGCTTTCTTT.

The chain has TRBV28 and TRBJ2-7; D is unclear. Between the trimmed V and J ends, which lost 3 bases and 3 bases, there was a span of 18 bases. Germline-derived CDR1 and CDR2 are MDHEN and SYDVKM. The CDR3 loop spans 16 amino acids. This chain's CDR3 is CASSLNLLKEIYEQYF. In DNA, the CDR3 is TGTGCCAGCAGTTTGAATCTACTTAAAGAAATCTACGAGCAGTACTTC.

The count of this clone is one. The chain combines TRBV2 with TRBJ2-3; D gene unclear. V gave up 4 bases and J gave up 2 bases, with 13 bases separating them. The germline CDR1 and CDR2 sequences are SNHLY and FYNNEI. CDR3 length: 15 amino acids. Written as DNA, the CDR3 is TGTGCCAGCAGTGTCGCAGCTTCCTTCACAGATACGCAGTATTTT. Translating gives CASSVAASFTDTQYF.

The rearrangement links TRBV25-1 to TRBJ2-1; D not resolved. CDR1 and CDR2 from the germline V gene are MGHDK and SYGVNS. CDR3 length equals 12 residues. V lost 2 bases and J lost 8, with 7 bases in between. CDR3 bases: TGTGCCAGCAGTGAAATCCGGGATGAGCAGTTCTTC. Protein product: CASSEIRDEQFF. Based on the CDR3 plus reference TRBV25-1 and TRBJ2-1, the full variable domain is EADIYQTPRYLVIGTGKKITLECSQTMGHDKMYWYQQDPGMELHLIHYSYGVNSTEKGDLSSESTVSRIRTEHFPLTLESARPSHTSQYLCASSEIRDEQFFGPGTRLTVL.

This clone was seen a few times. J is TRBJ2-1 and V is TRBV19, with 7 bases that match TRBD2. Germline trimming cut 3 bases from V and 5 bases from J; bases unmatched to any gene: 7. In germline, CDR1 is LNHDA, CDR2 SQIVND (reference sequence). The CDR3 covers 15 residues. The CDR3 bases are TGTGCCAGTAGTATTCCTCCCGGGGGGAACAATGAGCAGTTCTTC. Protein product: CASSIPPGGNNEQFF. Looking up the rest from reference TRBV19 and TRBJ2-1 gives the full variable domain: DGGITQSPKYLFRKEGQNVTLSCEQNLNHDAMYWYRQDPGQGLRLIYYSQIVNDFQKGDIAEGYSVSREKKESFPLTVTSAQKNPTAFYLCASSIPPGGNNEQFFGPGTRLTVL.

This CDR3 reads CASSFGRGNEQYF. DNA for the CDR3: TGTGCCAGCAGCTTTGGCAGGGGCAACGAGCAGTACTTC. V usage is TRBV5-4 and J usage is TRBJ2-7, with D tentatively TRBD1 (6 bases). With 2 bases removed from V and 5 bases from J, the gap between germline ends came to 11 bases. Per germline, CDR1 SGHNT and CDR2 YYREEE (reference sequence). CDR3 length equals 13 residues.

V usage is TRBV20-1 and J usage is TRBJ1-1; D remains ambiguous. The CDR3 is made up of 11 amino acids. CDR1 and CDR2 from the germline V gene are DFQATT and SNEGSKA (reference sequence). As DNA, the CDR3 is TGCGTTAATCAGTTGAACACTGAAGCTTTCTTT. Amino acid sequence: CVNQLNTEAFF.

DNA for the CDR3: TGTGCCAGCAGACCGGGACAGGAATTCTTCTCCTACGAGCAGTACTTC. Translating it yields CASRPGQEFFSYEQYF. The chain recombines TRBV2 with TRBJ2-7; 8 positions agree with TRBD1. CDR3 length equals 16 residues. Trimming took 6 bases from V and 0 from J; bases not matched to a gene: 10. Germline CDR1 is SNHLY and CDR2 is FYNNEI.

This clone has only a few counts. The chain uses TRBV25-1 and TRBJ2-7; TRBD2 agrees at 7 bases. V shed 5 bases, J shed 6 bases, and the junction held 10 bases outside the gene matches. From germline, CDR1 is MGHDK and CDR2 SYGVNS. The CDR3 contains 14 residues. In DNA, the CDR3 is TGTGCCAGCAGTTGGGACTATGCTGGTAGCGAGCAGTACTTC. Translation gives CASSWDYAGSEQYF.

This chain uses TRBV18 with TRBJ2-1; D possibly matches TRBD1 or TRBD2 (7 bases each). V lost 5 bases and J lost 5, with 22 bases in between. The length of the CDR3 is 17 residues. The germline V gene encodes CDR1 KGHSH and CDR2 LQKENI. CDR3 in DNA: TGTGCCAGCTCATTATCGTCAGGGGGAGGGCTGAACAATGAGCAGTTCTTC. Encoded protein: CASSLSSGGGLNNEQFF.

There are a few counts of this clone. V and J are TRBV15 and TRBJ2-1; D ambiguous. V was pared by 1 base and J by 8 bases, with 15 bases between. Germline assignment: CDR1 LNHNV and CDR2 YYDKDF (reference sequence). The CDR3 runs 15 residues. The CDR3 DNA is TGTGCCACCAGCAGAGCGGGCTTTGGGGAACATGAGCAGTTCTTC. As protein: CATSRAGFGEHEQFF.

The chain couples TRBV29-1 to TRBJ2-2; no definite D call. Between the trimmed V and J ends, which lost 4 bases and 5 bases, there was a span of 8 bases. The V gene's germline CDR1 is SQVTM and CDR2 ANQGSEA. This CDR3 has 12 amino acids. The CDR3: CSVVPETGELFF. The CDR3 DNA reads as TGCAGCGTTGTGCCGGAGACCGGGGAGCTGTTTTTT.

In this sample, this clone turned up a few times. The chain couples TRBV11-1 to TRBJ2-3; TRBD2 matches 14 bases. This CDR3 spans 16 amino acids. With 5 bases clipped from V and 4 bases from J, the junction kept 5 bases outside the gene matches. Per germline, CDR1 SGHAT and CDR2 FQDESV (reference sequence). The CDR3 spells CASSPSGLAGADTQYF. The CDR3 DNA reads as TGTGCCAGCAGCCCCTCGGGACTAGCGGGAGCAGATACGCAGTATTTT.

In its sample, this clone was seen a few times. The rearrangement links TRBV29-1 to TRBJ2-4; 8 bases align to TRBD1. V shed 4 bases and J 0 bases; nucleotides not matched to a gene: 11. The CDR3 runs to 17 residues. Germline values: CDR1 SQVTM, CDR2 ANQGSEA. The CDR3 coding sequence is TGCAGCGTTGTTGCCTGGTACAGGGGGGTAGCCAAAAACATTCAGTACTTC. Translation: CSVVAWYRGVAKNIQYF. Together with reference TRBV29-1 and TRBJ2-4, the CDR3 gives the full variable domain: SAVISQKPSRDICQRGTSLTIQCQVDSQVTMMFWYRQQPGQSLTLIATANQGSEATYESGFVIDKFPISRPNLTFSTLTVSNMSPEDSSIYLCSVVAWYRGVAKNIQYFGAGTRLSVL.